This TCR beta chain stems from a study of shared clonotypes between healthy human individuals. Study outcomes and limitations: Of the naive CD4 clonotypes, around 5.2% were shared across several donors.

As to this clone: The antigen is unknown.

The CDR3 contains 16 residues. Germline V gene lookup returns CDR1 LNHDA and CDR2 SQIVND (reference sequence). Unmatched junction bases numbered 10, after V lost 5 bases and J lost 4 bases. The repertoire was sequenced with immunoSEQ multiplex PCR; TCRdb's copy has only in-frame clones and lacks some. The sample lists over a million clones, 95% to 99% occurring once. The clonotype comes from a man aged 25 to 45 in good health. The chain carries TRBV19 and TRBJ2-2, with TRBD2 matching over 7 bases. Sample: naive CD4+ T cells sorted from blood. Stated subset: CD45RA+ positively selected. DNA of the CDR3: TGTGCCAGTAGTTCCCCAGCGGGGTTGAGCACCGGGGAGCTGTTTTTT. Translating it yields CASSSPAGLSTGELFF.